This T cell receptor (beta chain) was found in a study of blood T cell repertoires in COVID-19. Study information: Samples representing acute and convalescent COVID-19 were sourced from the United States, Italy and Spain. PBMCs, B-cell-depleted T cells, or T cells provided the cDNA or gDNA that made up the material.

The CDR3 loop spans 16 amino acids. V gave up 5 bases and J gave up 1 base; unmatched junction bases: 5. Germline V lookup: CDR1 LNHDA, CDR2 SQIVND (reference sequence). Original processing notes: Using reference gene primer amplification, nucleated cell counts were estimated. Produced via immunoSEQ multiplex PCR; TCRdb's table is partial and in-frame only. The DNA gave D and trimming, while V, J and clone size come from that table. The profile covers 200,000 to 250,000 clones, with approximately 84% appearing a single time and around 4% taken by the ten largest. The TCR sequence derives from a man over 45 with acute or convalescent COVID-19. The sequenced material came from peripheral blood. The chain carries TRBV19 and TRBJ2-7; 13 bases line up with TRBD2. CDR3 in amino acids: CASSLTLAGGSYEQYF. CDR3 nucleotides: TGTGCCAGTAGTCTGACACTAGCGGGAGGGTCCTACGAGCAGTACTTC.